The next 14 T cell receptor beta chains were all read from a single sample in a study of T cell repertoires in cytomegalovirus infection. TCRdb analysed the reads with MiXCR anew, one entry per CDR3 protein. The sample consists of about 190,000 distinct CDR3 sequences, 28% of them appearing once. Material for sequencing was PBMCs. These TCRs come from a human donor in good health (CMV status not recorded). Some clones in this sample may be carry-over from other donors' samples.

This sequence joins TRBV4-2 and TRBJ2-7; tentative D call: TRBD1 (6 bases). Germline V gene lookup returns CDR1 LGHNA and CDR2 YNFKEQ. V was trimmed by 0 bases and J by 1 base, leaving 13 bases between them. The CDR3 runs 16 residues. CDR3 nucleotide sequence: TGTGCCAGCAGCCAAGAGGGCTCGGGACAATCCTACGAGCAGTACTTC. This sequence encodes CASSQEGSGQSYEQYF.

The chain joins TRBV2 to TRBJ2-2; D not resolved. V lost 10 bases to trimming and J lost 6 bases, with 12 bases between them. Germline values: CDR1 SNHLY, CDR2 FYNNEI. This CDR3 is 12 amino acids long. The CDR3 coding sequence is TGTGCCACCCGAACGGACGCCGGGGAGCTGTTTTTT. This encodes CATRTDAGELFF.

This clonotype has more than one count but fewer than ten. The chain joins TRBV19 to TRBJ2-3, with D tentatively TRBD2 (5 bases). CDR3 length equals 16 residues. With 5 bases removed from V and 0 bases from J, the gap between germline ends came to 15 bases. Germline CDR1 reads LNHDA; CDR2 reads SQIVND (reference sequence). The CDR3 protein is CASSSYGVASTDTQYF. CDR3 sequence (DNA): TGTGCCAGTAGTTCCTACGGGGTGGCGAGCACAGATACGCAGTATTTT.

The chain links TRBV20-1 to TRBJ1-1; D gene unclear. CDR3 size: 12 residues. Trimming shortened V by 3 bases and J by 5 bases, and 10 bases separated the two germline ends. Germline V CDR1 and CDR2: DFQATT, SNEGSKA (reference sequence). The CDR3 here is CSASTRRTEAFF. The CDR3 bases are TGCAGTGCTAGCACACGGAGGACTGAAGCTTTCTTT.

This clonotype appeared a few times. This chain connects TRBV20-1 to TRBJ2-7, with D perhaps assigned TRBD1 or TRBD2 (5 bases each). V was cut by 5 bases and J by 3 bases, with 17 bases left in between. CDR3 length: 14 residues. From germline, CDR1 is DFQATT and CDR2 SNEGSKA (reference sequence). The CDR3 DNA is TGCAGTGCTCTGATAGCGACAGAGATCTACGAGCAGTACTTC. Protein product: CSALIATEIYEQYF.

The chain couples TRBV23-1 to TRBJ2-2; 10 bases match TRBD2. TRBV23-1 counts as an open reading frame of uncertain function. There are 15 residues in the CDR3. The trim removed 3 bases at V and 6 bases at J, leaving 4 bases unmatched. The CDR3 spells CASSHPLAGAGELFF. CDR3 in DNA: TGCGCCAGCAGTCATCCTCTAGCGGGGGCCGGGGAGCTGTTTTTT.

Comment on this clonotype: A much larger clone differs by one base, so this may be a read error. The gene calls are TRBV7-8 and TRBJ1-4; TRBD1 aligns across 7 bases. Germline values: CDR1 SGHVS, CDR2 FQNEAQ. The CDR3 runs to 14 residues. The CDR3 is CASIRGDGYEILFF. DNA of the CDR3: TGTGCCAGCATCAGGGGGGACGGCTATGAAATACTGTTTTTT.

This rearrangement joins TRBV7-6 to TRBJ2-2, with D tentatively TRBD1 (5 bases). The CDR3 extends over 15 amino acids. V dropped 1 base and J dropped 0 bases, with 6 bases sitting between them. The germline CDR1 and CDR2 sequences are SGHVS and FNYEAQ. The CDR3 is CASSLVQANTGELFF. The CDR3 coding sequence is TGTGCCAGCAGCTTAGTACAGGCGAACACCGGGGAGCTGTTTTTT.

The rearrangement joins TRBV12-3 or TRBV12-4 to TRBJ2-1; 8 bases match TRBD2. The CDR3 has 17 amino acids. The junction had 9 bases not matched to a gene; V was cut back by 4 bases and J by 1 base. For the CDR3, the DNA is TGTGCCAGCAGTTACCCGGGGGGCGGGAGGTCCTACAATGAGCAGTTCTTC. Translated: CASSYPGGGRSYNEQFF.

This clonotype was seen only a few times. In nucleotides, the CDR3 is TGCAGCGTTTGGGGGCTAGCCTACGAGCAGTACTTC. Protein product: CSVWGLAYEQYF. The V gene is TRBV29-1, the J gene TRBJ2-7; maybe TRBD1 (6 bases). V was pared by 5 bases and J by 2 bases, with 10 bases between. The CDR3 is made up of 12 amino acids. CDR1 is SQVTM, CDR2 ANQGSEA, per germline.

V gene TRBV2 combines with J gene TRBJ1-2; D is undetermined. Germline V gene lookup returns CDR1 SNHLY and CDR2 FYNNEI. The CDR3 runs 11 residues. V was clipped by 8 bases and J by 4 bases, with 8 bases between them. The DNA for the CDR3 is TGTGCCAGCCGCGCAGCCTATGGCTACACCTTC. Protein product: CASRAAYGYTF.

V is TRBV19 and J is TRBJ1-6, with 7 bases identical to TRBD1. The J segment lost 13 bases and the V segment lost 9 bases, leaving 12 bases of the junction unmatched. The germline CDR1 and CDR2 sequences are LNHDA and SQIVND (reference sequence). The CDR3 totals 13 residues. CDR3 residues: CARRAGQSIPLHF. The CDR3 DNA reads as TGTGCCAGACGAGCGGGACAGTCAATTCCCCTCCACTTT.

The genes are TRBV9 and TRBJ1-1; D might be TRBD1 (5 bases). Germline V gene data show CDR1 as SGDLS and CDR2 as YYNGEE. V lost 3 bases to trimming and J lost 0 bases, with 9 bases between them. CDR3 length equals 14 residues. The CDR3 DNA reads as TGTGCCAGCAGCGAGGGACGGATGAACACTGAAGCTTTCTTT. Translated: CASSEGRMNTEAFF.

This chain joins TRBV18 and TRBJ1-1; the D is unclear. The germline gives CDR1 KGHSH, CDR2 LQKENI. The CDR3 extends over 15 amino acids. Between the trimmed V and J ends, which lost 4 bases and 1 base, there was a span of 13 bases. The CDR3 sequence: CASSQRGLRNTEAFF. CDR3 DNA: TGTGCCAGCTCACAACGCGGGTTGCGGAACACTGAAGCTTTCTTT.